What follows are 11 T cell receptor beta chains derived from one specimen sequenced in a study of blood T cell repertoires in COVID-19. Sequenced by immunoSEQ multiplex PCR; TCRdb stores in-frame clones only, minus some. Of around 140,000 clones detected, around nine tenths appear once; the ten largest clones hold 8.6%. Sample: peripheral blood. These TCRs come from a woman in her forties or fifties with active or convalescent COVID-19.

The rearrangement uses TRBV6-5 and TRBJ2-3; D might be TRBD2 (5 bases). The CDR3 consists of 15 residues. CDR1 is MNHEY, CDR2 SVGAGI, per germline. V lost 0 bases to trimming and J lost 0 bases, with 7 bases between them. CDR3 nucleotides: TGTGCCAGCAGTTACTCGGGCGGGAGCACAGATACGCAGTATTTT. Translating gives CASSYSGGSTDTQYF.

The V and J genes are TRBV3-1 (or the pseudogene TRBV3-2) and TRBJ2-7; the D is unclear. The germline CDR1 and CDR2 sequences are LGHDT and YNNKEL (reference sequence). This CDR3 is 14 amino acids long. V lost 2 bases and J lost 3, with 11 bases in between. In nucleotides, the CDR3 is TGTGCCAGCAGCCAATTCGGAGTGGTCTACGAGCAGTACTTC. This translates into CASSQFGVVYEQYF.

The gene calls are TRBV7-9 and TRBJ2-3; 13 nucleotides match TRBD2. Germline values: CDR1 SEHNR, CDR2 FQNEAQ (reference sequence). The junction had 8 bases not matched to a gene; V was cut back by 3 bases and J by 2 bases. This CDR3 spans 18 amino acids. The CDR3 nucleotides are TGTGCCAGCAGCTTCTCGTTAGGACTAGCGGGGGACACAGATACGCAGTATTTT. Its protein is CASSFSLGLAGDTDTQYF.

The chain combines TRBV29-1 with TRBJ1-2, with D tentatively TRBD1 (5 bases). V lost 5 bases, J lost 3 bases, and 13 bases lay in between. CDR1 is SQVTM and CDR2 is ANQGSEA in the germline V gene. This CDR3 contains 13 residues. CDR3 DNA: TGCAGCGTTACGGCCTCGGGGGACTATGGCTACACCTTC. Amino acids: CSVTASGDYGYTF.

This clone was counted a few times. V and J are TRBV7-8 and TRBJ1-1; 7 bases are a match to TRBD1. Germline CDR1 reads SGHVS; CDR2 reads FQNEAQ. The CDR3 contains 14 residues. V was pared by 5 bases and J by 2 bases, with 5 bases of the junction left unmatched. The CDR3 loop reads CASSQGTANTEAFF. The CDR3, as DNA: TGTGCCAGCAGCCAGGGGACAGCTAACACTGAAGCTTTCTTT.

V and J are TRBV5-1 and TRBJ1-1, with 8 bases fitting TRBD1. The CDR3 runs 14 residues. CDR1 SGHRS and CDR2 YFSETQ come from the germline V gene. V gave up 4 bases and J gave up 4 bases; unmatched junction bases: 6. The CDR3 nucleotides are TGCGCCAGCAGCATAGGACAGGGTGGCACTGAAGCTTTCTTT. Translation gives CASSIGQGGTEAFF.

The chain combines TRBV7-2 with TRBJ2-7; the match to TRBD2 covers 9 bases. CDR3 length equals 13 residues. J was trimmed by 2 bases and V by 8 bases; bases with no gene match: 4. Looked up from germline, CDR1 is SGHTA and CDR2 is FQGNSA. As DNA, the CDR3 is TGTGCCAGCGCGGCGGGAGGGCCCTACGAGCAGTACTTC. Amino acid sequence: CASAAGGPYEQYF.

This chain links TRBV11-2 with TRBJ2-7, with D possibly TRBD2 on 6 matching bases. Per germline, CDR1 SGHAT and CDR2 FQNNGV. This CDR3 is built from 10 residues. The ends were cut back, 11 bases at V and 7 bases at J, with 12 bases in the middle. CDR3: CASSAGEQYF. CDR3 in DNA: TGTGCCTCATCGGCGGGGGAGCAGTACTTC.

The chain couples TRBV5-4 to TRBJ2-1; 9 nucleotides agree with TRBD2. This CDR3 contains 15 residues. Germline V gives CDR1 SGHNT, CDR2 YYREEE (reference sequence). The V and J ends lost 4 bases and 5 bases, in that order; junction bases with no gene match: 7. CDR3: CASSPRLAVNNEQFF. The CDR3 DNA reads TGTGCCAGCAGCCCAAGACTAGCGGTTAACAATGAGCAGTTCTTC.

V usage is TRBV7-3 and J usage is TRBJ2-1; D gene uncertain. The CDR3 extends over 13 amino acids. V shed 5 bases and J shed 5 bases, with 10 bases lying between them. Germline loops: CDR1 SGHTA, CDR2 FQGTGA. CDR3: CASSAVPNNEQFF. CDR3 nucleotides: TGTGCCAGCAGCGCCGTCCCTAACAATGAGCAGTTCTTC.

The chain employs TRBV6-5 and TRBJ1-6, with TRBD1 matching 8 bases. The germline CDR1 and CDR2 sequences are MNHEY and SVGAGI. The J segment lost 10 bases and the V segment lost 7 bases, leaving 12 bases of the junction unmatched. The CDR3 length is 15 residues. The CDR3 reads CASTRNGGQGSPLHF. DNA of the CDR3: TGTGCCAGCACCCGAAATGGAGGACAGGGCTCACCCCTCCACTTT.